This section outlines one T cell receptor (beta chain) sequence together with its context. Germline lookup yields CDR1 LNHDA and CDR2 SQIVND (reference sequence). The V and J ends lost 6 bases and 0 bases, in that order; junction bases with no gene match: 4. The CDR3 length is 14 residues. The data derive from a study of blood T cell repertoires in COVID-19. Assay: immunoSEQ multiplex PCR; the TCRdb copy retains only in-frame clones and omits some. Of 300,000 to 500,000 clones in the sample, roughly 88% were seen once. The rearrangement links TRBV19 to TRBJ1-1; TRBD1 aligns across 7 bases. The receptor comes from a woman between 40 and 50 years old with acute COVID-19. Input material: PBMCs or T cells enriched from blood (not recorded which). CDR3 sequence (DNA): TGTGCCAGTAGAGCCGGGACAGTGAACACTGAAGCTTTCTTT. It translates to CASRAGTVNTEAFF.